This TCR beta chain was recorded in a study of OX40 agonist ivuxolimab in advanced cancers. The wider study: Every 2 weeks, patients received ivuxolimab intravenously, dosed at 0.01 to 10 mg/kg. Of mixed ages from about 20 to 80 and averaging roughly 64 years, the group was about 86% male.

Some clones are missing from TCRdb's copy, which holds only in-frame ones; the method was immunoSEQ multiplex PCR. The top ten clones hold 3% to 4.5% of a sample with some 86,000 clones, approximately 86% of them seen once. This clone has just a few counts. Its antigen is not known. Baseline, cycle 4 day 1, and cycle 7 day 1 were the blood sampling points. Study results and caveats: By week 6 at 0.1 to 3.0 mg/kg, blood CD4+ and CD8+ T cells had expanded clonally.

Sequencing was performed on CD4+ or CD8+ T cells sorted from blood, taken in a trial of the OX40 agonist ivuxolimab. The clonotype comes from an adult with an advanced solid tumor such as melanoma, head and neck, liver or kidney cancer.

The CDR3 loop is CAISEPSVKSYGYTF. In DNA form, the CDR3 reads TGTGCCATCAGTGAGCCCTCGGTCAAGTCCTATGGCTACACCTTC. The chain links TRBV10-3 to TRBJ1-2; D remains unclear. Trimming pared 2 bases from V and 4 bases from J, leaving 14 bases between. The CDR3 runs to 15 residues. The germline gives CDR1 ENHRY, CDR2 SYGVKD.